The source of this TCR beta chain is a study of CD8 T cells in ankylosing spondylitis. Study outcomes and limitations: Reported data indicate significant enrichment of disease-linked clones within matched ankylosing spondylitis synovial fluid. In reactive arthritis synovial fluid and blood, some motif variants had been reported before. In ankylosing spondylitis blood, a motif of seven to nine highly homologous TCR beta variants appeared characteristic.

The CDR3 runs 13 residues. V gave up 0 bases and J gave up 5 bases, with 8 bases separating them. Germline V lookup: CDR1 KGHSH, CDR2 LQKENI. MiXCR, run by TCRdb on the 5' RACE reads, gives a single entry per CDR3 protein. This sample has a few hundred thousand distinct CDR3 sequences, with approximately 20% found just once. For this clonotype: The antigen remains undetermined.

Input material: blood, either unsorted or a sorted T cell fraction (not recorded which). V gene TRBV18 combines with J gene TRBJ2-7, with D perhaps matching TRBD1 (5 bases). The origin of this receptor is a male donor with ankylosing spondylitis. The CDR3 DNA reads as TGTGCCAGCTCACCACCAGGGGCCAACGAGCAGTACTTC. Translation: CASSPPGANEQYF. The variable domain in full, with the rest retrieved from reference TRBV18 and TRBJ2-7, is NAGVMQNPRHLVRRRGQEARLRCSPMKGHSHVYWYRQLPEEGLKFMVYLQKENIIDESGMPKERFSAEFPKEGPSILRIQQVVRGDSAAYFCASSPPGANEQYFGPGTRLTVT.